This T cell receptor beta chain derives from a study of response to subunit inactivated influenza vaccine. Study results and caveats: Each seasonal flu vaccination may recruit only limited new T cells, authors suggested.

This clonotype was picked up a small number of times. The antigen remains unidentified. The V gene end was trimmed by 1 base and the J gene end by 7 bases; junction bases not matched to a gene: 2. The CDR3 loop spans 14 amino acids. TCRdb re-derived calls from the RT-PCR reads in MiXCR, one entry per CDR3 protein. The top ten clones hold less than 15% of a sample with a few hundred thousand distinct CDR3 sequences, roughly 7.9% of them seen once. The chain combines TRBV12-3 or TRBV12-4 with TRBJ2-1; 9 nucleotides match TRBD2. This TCR was sampled from a man between 50 and 69 years old who received an inactivated influenza vaccine. Material: PBMCs from blood, obtained less than 25 months after vaccination. Here the CDR3 reads CASSLGGRVNEQFF. CDR3 nucleotide sequence: TGTGCCAGCAGTTTAGGCGGGAGGGTTAATGAGCAGTTCTTC.